Listed here is a single T cell receptor (beta chain). One junction end disagrees with the germline gene, perhaps due to a read error. This entry belongs to a study of tumor-infiltrating lymphocytes in oesophageal squamous cell carcinoma. The CDR3 has 15 amino acids. Germline-derived CDR1 and CDR2 are SGHVS and FNYEAQ. Via MiXCR, TCRdb re-called the PCR reads, giving one row per CDR3 protein. Found here are over 10,000 distinct CDR3 sequences, around half of them singletons; the top ten hold around 25%. The sample taken for sequencing was esophageal tumor tissue. This TCR was sampled from a male donor with esophageal squamous cell carcinoma. V gene TRBV7-6 combines with J gene TRBJ2-4; the D call may be TRBD1 or TRBD2 (6 bases each). The DNA end lines up better with TRBJ2-7; the J call may be wrong. The CDR3 nucleotides are TGTGCTAGCAGCTTAGCGGCAGGGGACTCCTACGAGCAGTACTTC. This gives the protein CASSLAAGDSYEQYF.